The sample holds many counts of the clone carrying this T cell receptor beta chain. The data are from a study of early T cells in non-severe SARS-CoV-2 infection. TCRdb re-derived calls from the 5' RACE reads in MiXCR, one entry per CDR3 protein. The sample lists about 61,000 distinct CDR3 sequences, 10% to 13% occurring once. The germline CDR1 and CDR2 sequences are DFQATT and SNEGSKA (reference sequence). Between the trimmed V and J ends, which lost 0 bases and 4 bases, there was a span of 12 bases. The CDR3 is made up of 14 amino acids. The sequence was collected from an adult who was a healthcare worker with PCR-confirmed SARS-CoV-2 infection or an uninfected control (not recorded which). The chain links TRBV20-1 to TRBJ1-2; D possibly corresponds to TRBD1 (5 bases). The sample comprised whole blood. The CDR3 DNA reads as TGCAGTGCTAGAGAGTCAACCGGGGGCTATGGCTACACCTTC. Protein product: CSARESTGGYGYTF.